The 10 T cell receptor beta chains below were found in one sample sequenced in a study of CD8+CD57+ T cells in acquired aplastic anemia (dated by TCRdb to 2017 to 2018). Sequencing was carried out with an Illumina HiSeq 2000. TCR beta VDJ combination and CDR3 sequence profiling used genomic DNA as the template. TCRdb reprocessing: public reads trimmed at Q25 with fastp, clones called with MiXCR, in-frame beta chains kept. Rows matching on CDR3 protein sequence are summarized as one entry with the most common DNA and genes. The sample table records under 200,000 distinct CDR3 sequences; 40% to 55% of these occur just once. The ten largest clones take up roughly 2.9% of the sample. Flow cytometry had shown CD8+CD57+ cell expansion in the patients selected for sequencing. Sample: sorted CD4+, CD8+, or CD8+CD57+ T cells (not recorded which) from PBMCs. Every receptor here comes from a human donor with aplastic anemia.

The table lists this clonotype with many counts. The V and J genes are TRBV9 and TRBJ2-7; 8 bases agree with TRBD1. Per the germline V gene, CDR1 is SGDLS and CDR2 is YYNGEE. Trimming took 2 bases from V and 0 from J; bases not matched to a gene: 4. The CDR3 runs 15 residues. CDR3 sequence: CASSVDTGGSYEQYF. CDR3 DNA: TGTGCCAGCAGCGTGGACACAGGGGGCTCCTACGAGCAGTACTTC.

The rearrangement links TRBV10-3 to TRBJ2-7; D is perhaps TRBD1 (6 bases). The CDR3 is 14 residues long. V gave up 10 bases and J gave up 5 bases, with 21 bases separating them. CDR1 and CDR2 (germline): ENHRY, SYGVKD. The CDR3 loop is CATKLIQGTHEQYF. CDR3 DNA: TGTGCCACAAAGCTCATACAGGGAACCCACGAGCAGTACTTC.

This clonotype was seen only a few times. This clone may be a read error of a much larger clone one base away. V is TRBV2 and J is TRBJ1-4; no firm D call. The V and J ends lost 8 bases and 0 bases respectively, with 16 bases between them. The CDR3 runs to 16 residues. CDR1 and CDR2 from the germline V gene are SNHLY and FYNNEI. The chain's CDR3 is CASQPLDGTTNEKLFF. CDR3 sequence (DNA): TGTGCCAGCCAACCTCTGGACGGGACAACTAATGAAAAACTGTTTTTT.

In this sample, this clonotype turned up many times. V and J are TRBV5-6 and TRBJ1-2; 7 bases are a match to TRBD1. V dropped 0 bases and J dropped 3; count of bases not matched to a gene: 8. This CDR3 spans 16 amino acids. The germline V gene has CDR1 SGHDT and CDR2 YYEEEE. In nucleotides, the CDR3 is TGTGCCAGCAGCTTGGGTTTTGACAGGGAGTACTATGGCTACACCTTC. This encodes CASSLGFDREYYGYTF. Full variable domain (outside the CDR3, taken from reference TRBV5-6 and TRBJ1-2): DAGVTQSPTHLIKTRGQQVTLRCSPKSGHDTVSWYQQALGQGPQFIFQYYEEEERQRGNFPDRFSGHQFPNYSSELNVNALLLGDSALYLCASSLGFDREYYGYTFGSGTRLTVV.

In its sample, this clonotype was seen many times. The V call is TRBV2, the J call TRBJ2-7; D is perhaps TRBD2 (6 bases). In germline, CDR1 is SNHLY, CDR2 FYNNEI. The CDR3 is made up of 14 amino acids. Trimming removed 5 bases from V and 0 bases from J, with 11 bases in between. CDR3 bases: TGTGCCAGCAGTCGGGACGGGAGCTCCTACGAGCAGTACTTC. Its translation is CASSRDGSSYEQYF. The whole variable domain, remainder taken from reference TRBV2 and TRBJ2-7, is EPEVTQTPSHQVTQMGQEVILRCVPISNHLYFYWYRQILGQKVEFLVSFYNNEISEKSEIFDDQFSVERPDGSNFTLKIRSTKLEDSAMYFCASSRDGSSYEQYFGPGTRLTVT.

This clonotype was observed at least ten times. The chain recombines TRBV5-4 with TRBJ2-7, with TRBD2 matching over 7 bases. The CDR3 runs to 14 residues. The germline V gene encodes CDR1 SGHNT and CDR2 YYREEE (reference sequence). After removal of 3 bases from V and 4 bases from J, the junction contained 7 bases not matched to a gene. The CDR3 bases are TGTGCCAGCAGCTCAGACAACGGGGGGTACGAGCAGTACTTC. It encodes CASSSDNGGYEQYF.

This clonotype was seen at least ten times. CDR3 sequence reads: CASSAAVVYNSPLHF. CDR3 coding DNA: TGTGCCAGCAGTGCGGCCGTGGTATATAATTCACCCCTCCACTTT. V is TRBV6-1 and J is TRBJ1-6; no firm D call. Per the germline V gene, CDR1 is MNHNS and CDR2 is SASEGT. V gave up 4 bases and J gave up 4 bases, with 11 bases separating them. The CDR3 totals 15 residues.

This clonotype was observed a few times. The chain has TRBV27 and TRBJ1-5; no clear D. Germline V gene lookup returns CDR1 MNHEY and CDR2 SMNVEV (reference sequence). V dropped 5 bases and J dropped 2 bases, with 7 bases sitting between them. The CDR3 runs to 13 residues. For the CDR3, the DNA is TGTGCCAGCAGTACGGCAGGCAATCAGCCCCAGCATTTT. This gives the protein CASSTAGNQPQHF.

The V gene is TRBV15, the J gene TRBJ2-3, with 11 bases lining up with TRBD1. From germline, CDR1 is LNHNV and CDR2 YYDKDF (reference sequence). This CDR3 has 16 amino acids. V lost 3 bases, J lost 11 bases, and 13 bases stayed unmatched. The CDR3 loop is CATSRTQGQGDNEQYF. The CDR3 region has the DNA TGTGCCACCAGCAGGACCCAGGGACAGGGGGACAATGAGCAGTATTTT. Variable domain in full (rest from reference TRBV15 and TRBJ2-3): DAMVIQNPRYQVTQFGKPVTLSCSQTLNHNVMYWYQQKSSQAPKLLFHYYDKDFNNEADTPDNFQSRRPNTSFCFLDIRSPGLGDTAMYLCATSRTQGQGDNEQYFGPGTRLTVL.

This clonotype occurred a few times. The chain combines TRBV29-1 with TRBJ1-3; D unresolved. CDR3 length: 13 residues. V gave up 7 bases and J gave up 9 bases, with 19 bases separating them. Germline V gives CDR1 SQVTM, CDR2 ANQGSEA. The CDR3 region has the DNA TGCAGCGAGCCCCAAGGAGGGAAGGGCACCATATATTTT. Translating it yields CSEPQGGKGTIYF.